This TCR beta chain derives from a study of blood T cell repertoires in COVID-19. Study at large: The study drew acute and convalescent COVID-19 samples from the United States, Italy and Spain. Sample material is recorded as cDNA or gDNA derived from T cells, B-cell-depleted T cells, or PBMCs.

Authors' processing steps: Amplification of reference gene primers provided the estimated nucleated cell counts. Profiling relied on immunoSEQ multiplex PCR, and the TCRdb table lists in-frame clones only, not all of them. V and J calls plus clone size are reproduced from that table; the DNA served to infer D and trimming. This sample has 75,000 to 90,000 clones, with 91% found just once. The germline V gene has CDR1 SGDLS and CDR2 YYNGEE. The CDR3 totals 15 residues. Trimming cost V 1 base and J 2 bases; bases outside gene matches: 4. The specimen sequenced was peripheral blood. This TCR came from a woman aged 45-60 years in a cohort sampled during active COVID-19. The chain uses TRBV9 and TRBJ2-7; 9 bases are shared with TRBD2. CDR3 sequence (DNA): TGTGCCAGCAGCGTAAGGGCGGGAGGGACCTACGAGCAGTACTTC. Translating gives CASSVRAGGTYEQYF.